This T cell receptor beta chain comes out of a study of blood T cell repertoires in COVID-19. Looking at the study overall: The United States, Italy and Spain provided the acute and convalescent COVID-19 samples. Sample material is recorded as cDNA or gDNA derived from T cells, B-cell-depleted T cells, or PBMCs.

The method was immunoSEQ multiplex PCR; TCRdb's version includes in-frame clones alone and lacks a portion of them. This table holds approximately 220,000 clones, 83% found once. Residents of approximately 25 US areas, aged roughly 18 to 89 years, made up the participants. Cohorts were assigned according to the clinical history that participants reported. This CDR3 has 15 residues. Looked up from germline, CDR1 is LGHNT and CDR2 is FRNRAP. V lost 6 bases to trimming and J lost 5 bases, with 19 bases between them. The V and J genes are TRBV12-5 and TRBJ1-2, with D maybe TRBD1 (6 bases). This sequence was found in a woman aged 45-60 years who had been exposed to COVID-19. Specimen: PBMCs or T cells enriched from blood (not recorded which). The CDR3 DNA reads TGTGCTAGTGGCCCCCCCGGGGGGCTAAGGTATGGCTACACCTTC. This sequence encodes CASGPPGGLRYGYTF.